Listed below are T cell receptor beta chains from one sample, sequenced in a study of T cells in Graves' hyperthyroidism and ophthalmopathy. From the multiplex PCR reads, TCRdb called clonotypes with MiXCR, one entry per CDR3 protein. The sample consists of hundreds of thousands of distinct CDR3 sequences, 15% to 19% of them appearing once. Sequenced material: blood. Source of these receptors: a woman under 30 with Graves' hyperthyroidism that later progressed to Graves' ophthalmopathy. Both conserved end residues are part of each CDR3. The D gene is left open where the match is weak. Clone size is stated in some rows and not others, as once, few, many or a class when expanded.

V,size,J,D,DNA,CDR3
TRBV27,few,TRBJ2-1,.,TGTGCCAGCAGTTTAGCACGGGACGCCTTTAGGAATGAGCAGTTCTTC,CASSLARDAFRNEQFF
TRBV6-2/TRBV6-3,few,TRBJ2-2,TRBD2,TGTGCCAGCAGTTATTTTCGCGGGAGGGCCGTCGGGGAGCTGTTTTTT,CASSYFRGRAVGELFF
TRBV5-1,few,TRBJ2-7,TRBD2,TGCGCCAGCAGCGCTCTACTAGCGGGAAGTAACTACGAGCAGTACTTC,CASSALLAGSNYEQYF
TRBV6-1,few,TRBJ2-2,.,TGTGCCAGCGGGCAGGGCGGTGCGAACACCGGGGAGCTGTTTTTT,CASGQGGANTGELFF
TRBV20-1,many,TRBJ1-5,.,TGCAGTGCCCTCGGAGGACGGGAGCCCCAGCATTTT,CSALGGREPQHF
TRBV27,many,TRBJ2-6,.,TGTGCCAGCAGTCCGGGCCACCGGGGGTCTGGGGCCAACGTCCTGACTTTC,CASSPGHRGSGANVLTF
TRBV5-1,.,TRBJ2-1,TRBD2,TGCGCCAGCAGCTTGATGACTAGCGGGATTAATGAGCAGTTCTTC,CASSLMTSGINEQFF
TRBV9,many,TRBJ2-5,TRBD2,TGTGCCAGCAGCCCGGGACTAGCGGGAGGAGGATACAGGGAGACCCAGTACTTC,CASSPGLAGGGYRETQYF
TRBV7-2,many,TRBJ2-7,.,TGTGCCAGCAGCTTAGTGGCAGGCACCCCCTACGAGCAGTACTTC,CASSLVAGTPYEQYF
TRBV15,.,TRBJ2-7,.,TGTGCCACCAGCAGAGATTACCTCTACGAGCAGTACTTC,CATSRDYLYEQYF
TRBV2,many,TRBJ1-5,.,TGTGCCAGCAGGCCCGGCAGGGATCCCAATCAGCCCCAGCATTTT,CASRPGRDPNQPQHF
TRBV20-1,.,TRBJ2-1,.,TGCAGTGCTAGAGTTCAGCGGGTAGGCAATGAGCAGTTCTTC,CSARVQRVGNEQFF
TRBV19,.,TRBJ1-3,.,TGTGCCAGTAGTATAGTCTTCGGCAGGGACAAAGGCTTCTCTGGAAACACCATATATTTT,CASSIVFGRDKGFSGNTIYF
TRBV27,many,TRBJ2-3,.,TGTGCCAGCAGATACGGAGATACGCAGTATTTT,CASRYGDTQYF
TRBV30,many,TRBJ2-3,TRBD2,TGTGCCTGGACTCCTACTAGCGGGAGAGATACGCAGTATTTT,CAWTPTSGRDTQYF
TRBV5-8,.,TRBJ1-6,TRBD1,TGTGCCAGCAGCTCCACAGGGGGGAATTCACCCCTCCACTTT,CASSSTGGNSPLHF
TRBV20-1,.,TRBJ2-3,TRBD2,TGCAGTGCCCCGACCGGGAGGGATACGCAGTATTTT,CSAPTGRDTQYF
TRBV3-1,many,TRBJ2-7,.,TGTGCCAGCAGCTCTACCTGGGGTGACTACGAGCAGTACTTC,CASSSTWGDYEQYF
TRBV4-1,.,TRBJ2-3,TRBD1,TGCGCCAGCAGCCGGCCGGGACAGGGGGAAAGAGATACGCAGTATTTT,CASSRPGQGERDTQYF
TRBV24-1,many,TRBJ2-2,.,TGTGCCACCAGTGACCCTAATCCCCCGGGGCCGAACACCGGGGAGCTGTTTTTT,CATSDPNPPGPNTGELFF
TRBV10-1,.,TRBJ2-7,.,TGCGCCAGCATTAGGTTTCCCGGGGCCTACGAGCAGCACTTC,CASIRFPGAYEQHF
TRBV28,many,TRBJ1-3,.,TGTGCCAGCAGTTTGAGGCCCCGGCTACTTCAGAGCTCTGGAAACACCATATATTTT,CASSLRPRLLQSSGNTIYF
TRBV6-1,few,TRBJ2-2,TRBD1,TGTGCCAGCATTCCCAGGGGGCGGGCCGGGGAGCTGTTTTTT,CASIPRGRAGELFF
TRBV12-3/TRBV12-4,many,TRBJ2-3,.,TGTGCCAGCAGTTTTCGGGTGGGCGGCACAGATACGCAGTATTTT,CASSFRVGGTDTQYF
TRBV3-1,.,TRBJ2-5,TRBD2,TGTGCCAGCAGCCCTAGCGGGAGGGCCCAAGAGACCCAGTACTTC,CASSPSGRAQETQYF
TRBV18,few,TRBJ2-7,.,TGTGCCAGCTCATCGACCGCCACCGAGCAGTACTTC,CASSSTATEQYF
TRBV20-1,many,TRBJ2-3,TRBD2,TGCAGTGCTTGTGGACTAGCGGGAGGGCGCACAGATACGCAGTATTTT,CSACGLAGGRTDTQYF